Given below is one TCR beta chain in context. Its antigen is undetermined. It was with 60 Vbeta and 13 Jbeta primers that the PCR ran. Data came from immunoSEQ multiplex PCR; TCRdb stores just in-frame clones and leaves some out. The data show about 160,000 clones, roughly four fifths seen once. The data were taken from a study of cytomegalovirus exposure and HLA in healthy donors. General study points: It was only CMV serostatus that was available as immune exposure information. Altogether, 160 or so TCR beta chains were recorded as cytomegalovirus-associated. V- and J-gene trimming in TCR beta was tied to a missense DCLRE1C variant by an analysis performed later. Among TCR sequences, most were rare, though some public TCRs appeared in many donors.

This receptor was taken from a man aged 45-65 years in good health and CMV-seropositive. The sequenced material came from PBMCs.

CDR3 residues: CASSGLAGVFNEQFF. In DNA, the CDR3 is TGTGCCAGCAGCGGGCTAGCGGGAGTATTCAATGAGCAGTTCTTC. The gene calls are TRBV9 and TRBJ2-1; 10 nucleotides line up with TRBD2. V trimming: 3 bases; J trimming: 6 bases; junction bases outside the gene matches: 6. Germline CDR1 SGDLS, CDR2 YYNGEE. The CDR3 totals 15 residues.